The rows below give T cell receptor beta chains drawn from one sample of a study of cytomegalovirus exposure and HLA in healthy donors. The assay was immunoSEQ multiplex PCR, and TCRdb's table has in-frame clones only and misses some. The data hold more than 85,000 clones, with around 80% observed a single time. Sequenced material: PBMCs. The receptors shown here come from a man aged 25 to 40 in good health and CMV-seronegative. Each CDR3 is given with its conserved first and last residue. D genes are given only for firm matches. Clone size appears in some rows only: once, few, many, or a class for an expanded clone.

V: TRBV5-1; D: -; J: TRBJ1-1; size: -; DNA: TGCGCCAGCAGCTCGGGACTCTCGAACACTGAAGCTTTCTTT; CDR3: CASSSGLSNTEAFF
V: TRBV10-3; D: TRBD1; J: TRBJ1-4; size: -; DNA: TGTGCCATCAGTGAACAGATTGAGGGTCAGGGGGGAAAACTGTTTTTT; CDR3: CAISEQIEGQGGKLFF
V: TRBV7-9; D: -; J: TRBJ1-2; size: -; DNA: TGTGCCAGCAGCTCTCCCGATGGCTACACCTTC; CDR3: CASSSPDGYTF
V: TRBV5-1; D: -; J: TRBJ2-1; size: -; DNA: TGCGCCAGCAGCTTGGCCAGCAGGGTGTCCTACAATGAGCAGTTCTTC; CDR3: CASSLASRVSYNEQFF
V: TRBV5-6; D: TRBD1; J: TRBJ2-5; size: -; DNA: TGTGCCAGCAGTTCCCCAGGGGGTAACCAAGAGACCCAGTACTTC; CDR3: CASSSPGGNQETQYF
V: TRBV18; D: TRBD1; J: TRBJ2-7; size: -; DNA: TGTGCCAGCTCACCGGGACAGGGGGCCGAGCAGTACTTC; CDR3: CASSPGQGAEQYF
V: TRBV9; D: -; J: TRBJ2-1; size: -; DNA: TGTGCCAGCAGCGTAGGTGGTGGGGGGTCCTACAATGAGCAGTTCTTC; CDR3: CASSVGGGGSYNEQFF
V: TRBV6-4; D: -; J: TRBJ1-1; size: -; DNA: TGTGCCAGCAGGAGAACAGGGAACACTGAAGCTTTCTTT; CDR3: CASRRTGNTEAFF
V: TRBV6-5; D: TRBD1; J: TRBJ2-7; size: -; DNA: TGTGCCAGCAGTTACTCGAACAGGGGGGCCTACGAGCAGTACTTC; CDR3: CASSYSNRGAYEQYF
V: TRBV19; D: -; J: TRBJ1-1; size: -; DNA: TGTGCCAGTACCTCGGGGTCGGAGACTGAAGCTTTCTTT; CDR3: CASTSGSETEAFF
V: TRBV11-2; D: -; J: TRBJ1-2; size: -; DNA: TGTGCCAGCAGCCCCCCAGGCAGCTCTACTAACTATGGCTACACCTTC; CDR3: CASSPPGSSTNYGYTF
V: TRBV30; D: -; J: TRBJ1-6; size: -; DNA: TGTGCCTGGAGTAAAGGGGTCGAGAATTCACCCCTCCACTTT; CDR3: CAWSKGVENSPLHF
V: TRBV5-1; D: -; J: TRBJ2-7; size: -; DNA: TGCGCCAGCAGTAGTTCACGGTTCTACGAGCAGTACTTC; CDR3: CASSSSRFYEQYF
V: TRBV6-5; D: -; J: TRBJ1-2; size: -; DNA: TGTGCCAGCAGCAGGGGAGGGAGCTATGGCTACACCTTC; CDR3: CASSRGGSYGYTF
V: TRBV27; D: TRBD1; J: TRBJ2-1; size: -; DNA: TGTGCCAGCAGTTTCCTTGGGGACAGCGCCTACAATGAGCAGTTCTTC; CDR3: CASSFLGDSAYNEQFF
V: TRBV5-1; D: -; J: TRBJ2-5; size: few; DNA: TGCGCCAGCAGCTTCATGGGGCAGACTCCAGAGACCCAGTACTTC; CDR3: CASSFMGQTPETQYF
V: TRBV7-9; D: TRBD1; J: TRBJ1-5; size: -; DNA: TGTGCCAGCAGCGGACAGGGGGCAGGTCAGCCCCAGCATTTT; CDR3: CASSGQGAGQPQHF
V: TRBV7-8; D: -; J: TRBJ2-7; size: once; DNA: TGTGCCAGCAGCTTAGACAGGGTCTCCTACGAGCAGTACTTC; CDR3: CASSLDRVSYEQYF
V: TRBV23-1; D: -; J: TRBJ1-4; size: -; DNA: TGCGCCAGCAGCCGCCCGGGACAATTCAAGGCGTTTTTT; CDR3: CASSRPGQFKAFF
V: TRBV9; D: -; J: TRBJ1-2; size: few; DNA: TGTGCCAGCAGCGTAGGGATGTCCGGGGACTACTATGGCTACACCTTC; CDR3: CASSVGMSGDYYGYTF
V: TRBV29-1; D: TRBD1; J: TRBJ2-1; size: -; DNA: TGCAGCGTTGGGAGGTCAGGGGGCTTTTACAATGAGCAGTTCTTC; CDR3: CSVGRSGGFYNEQFF
V: TRBV19; D: -; J: TRBJ2-7; size: medium-sized; DNA: TGTGCCAGTAGTATCGGAGGGTACGAGCAGTACTTC; CDR3: CASSIGGYEQYF
V: TRBV7-2; D: -; J: TRBJ1-3; size: few; DNA: TGTGCCAGCAGCTATACGTACGGACAGGGAAACACCATATATTTT; CDR3: CASSYTYGQGNTIYF
V: TRBV2; D: -; J: TRBJ2-7; size: -; DNA: TGTGCCAGCAGCTTCCAGGACCGGGAGAGCGACGAGCAGTACTTC; CDR3: CASSFQDRESDEQYF
V: TRBV15; D: TRBD2; J: TRBJ2-7; size: -; DNA: TGTGCCACCAGCAGAGAACTAGCGGGAGGTGGAGAGCAGTACTTC; CDR3: CATSRELAGGGEQYF
V: TRBV11-2; D: -; J: TRBJ2-1; size: -; DNA: TGTGCCAGCGGTCGACAGAACTACAATGAGCAGTTCTTC; CDR3: CASGRQNYNEQFF
V: TRBV29-1; D: -; J: TRBJ1-2; size: -; DNA: TGCAGCGTTGAACCAGGAGGCTATGGCTACACCTTC; CDR3: CSVEPGGYGYTF